The 18 T cell receptor beta chains presented below share a single source sample, sequenced in a study of regulatory T cells in long-lasting Graves disease. Investigators prepared the TCR beta libraries by applying iRepertoire HTBI primers and Arm-PCR of CDR3 regions. TCRdb independently ran MiXCR on the multiplex PCR reads; one entry per CDR3 protein. In the table there are approximately 230,000 distinct CDR3 sequences, roughly 18% of which are singletons. Time point of the sample: newly diagnosed GD, antithyroid drugs for less than 3 months. RNA from PBMCs was the source of the TCR library. The source was peripheral blood mononuclear cells (PBMCs), collected at new diagnosis, from a patient treated with antithyroid drugs. These receptors were collected from a female donor with Graves disease.

This clonotype has a count of ten or more. V gene TRBV28 combines with J gene TRBJ2-2; TRBD2 matches 12 bases. Germline CDR1 MDHEN, CDR2 SYDVKM. The junction had 3 bases not matched to a gene; V was cut back by 1 base and J by 6 bases. The CDR3 is made up of 16 amino acids. The CDR3 is CASSLSTSGRAGELFF. In nucleotides, the CDR3 is TGTGCCAGCAGTTTATCGACTAGCGGGAGAGCCGGGGAGCTGTTTTTT.

Remarks on this clonotype: This may be a read error, as it is one base from a much larger clone. The chain links TRBV11-2 to TRBJ1-5; no clear D gene. The germline V gene has CDR1 SGHAT and CDR2 FQNNGV. This CDR3 has 14 amino acids. CDR3 sequence reads: CASSLGTSNQPRHF. CDR3 sequence (DNA): TGTGCCAGCAGCTTAGGAACGAGCAATCAGCCCCGGCATTTT. Supplemented by reference TRBV11-2 and TRBJ1-5, the full variable domain reads EAGVAQSPRYKIIEKRQSVAFWCNPISGHATLYWYQQILGQGPKLLIQFQNNGVVDDSQLPKDRFSAERLKGVDSTLKIQPAKLEDSAVYLCASSLGTSNQPRHFGDGTRLSIL.

The genes are TRBV19 and TRBJ1-6, with 10 bases that match TRBD1. CDR3 length equals 16 residues. Per germline, CDR1 LNHDA and CDR2 SQIVND (reference sequence). After removal of 3 bases from V and 4 bases from J, the junction contained 3 bases not matched to a gene. The CDR3 protein is CASSIRTGGYNSPLHF. The CDR3 DNA reads as TGTGCCAGTAGTATCAGGACAGGGGGATATAATTCACCCCTCCACTTT. Looking up the rest from reference TRBV19 and TRBJ1-6 gives the full variable domain: DGGITQSPKYLFRKEGQNVTLSCEQNLNHDAMYWYRQDPGQGLRLIYYSQIVNDFQKGDIAEGYSVSREKKESFPLTVTSAQKNPTAFYLCASSIRTGGYNSPLHFGNGTRLTVT.

In its sample, this clonotype was seen a few times. The CDR3: CASSPQGAQNTEAFF. The CDR3 coding sequence is TGTGCCAGCAGTCCTCAGGGGGCGCAGAACACTGAAGCTTTCTTT. The chain has TRBV27 and TRBJ1-1; 8 nucleotides line up with TRBD1. V gave up 5 bases and J gave up 1 base; unmatched junction bases: 6. The CDR3 contains 15 residues. Germline V lookup: CDR1 MNHEY, CDR2 SMNVEV (reference sequence).

V and J are TRBV14 and TRBJ2-6, with TRBD2 matching over 14 bases. CDR1 is SGHDN, CDR2 FVKESK, per germline. There are 16 residues in the CDR3. V shed 8 bases, J shed 2 bases, and the junction held 2 bases outside the gene matches. Written as DNA, the CDR3 is TGTGCCAGCCGGGGACTAGCGGGAGCTGGGGCCAACGTCCTGACTTTC. Translation gives CASRGLAGAGANVLTF.

This clonotype was counted at least ten times. V is TRBV7-3 and J is TRBJ2-3; perhaps D is TRBD1 or TRBD2 (5 bases each). Germline CDR1 is SGHTA and CDR2 is FQGTGA. V lost 1 base to trimming and J lost 1 base, with 9 bases between them. CDR3 size: 15 residues. Written as DNA, the CDR3 is TGTGCCAGCAGCTTAAGGGACGGCCGCACAGATACGCAGTATTTT. This sequence encodes CASSLRDGRTDTQYF.

This rearrangement joins TRBV7-9 to TRBJ1-2; no clear D. Germline V lookup: CDR1 SEHNR, CDR2 FQNEAQ (reference sequence). Trimming pared 0 bases from V and 3 bases from J, leaving 8 bases between. The CDR3 sequence is 14 residues long. CDR3 DNA sequence: TGTGCCAGCAGCTTAGCCGGCGGAGACTATGGCTACACCTTC. Translation gives CASSLAGGDYGYTF. Combining the CDR3 with reference TRBV7-9 and TRBJ1-2 gives the whole variable domain DTGVSQNPRHKITKRGQNVTFRCDPISEHNRLYWYRQTLGQGPEFLTYFQNEAQLEKSRLLSDRFSAERPKGSFSTLEIQRTEQGDSAMYLCASSLAGGDYGYTFGSGTRLTVV.

This clonotype has at least ten counts. This chain links TRBV18 with TRBJ2-2, with D possibly TRBD1 on 6 matching bases. V shed 4 bases and J shed 4 bases, with 19 bases lying between them. The CDR3 contains 17 residues. Germline V gene sequence: CDR1 KGHSH, CDR2 LQKENI. The CDR3, as DNA: TGTGCCAGCTCACTCCGATACACAGGGTCAGGCACCGGGGAGCTGTTTTTT. Amino acid sequence: CASSLRYTGSGTGELFF. Full variable domain (missing parts from reference TRBV18 and TRBJ2-2): NAGVMQNPRHLVRRRGQEARLRCSPMKGHSHVYWYRQLPEEGLKFMVYLQKENIIDESGMPKERFSAEFPKEGPSILRIQQVVRGDSAAYFCASSLRYTGSGTGELFFGEGSRLTVL.

This clonotype was observed a handful of times. The gene calls are TRBV9 and TRBJ2-3; 8 nucleotides agree with TRBD2. CDR3 length: 16 residues. Germline lookup yields CDR1 SGDLS and CDR2 YYNGEE. J lost 3 bases, V lost 1 base, and 7 bases had no gene match. This chain's CDR3 is CASSVLSGSRTDTQYF. CDR3 DNA: TGTGCCAGCAGCGTACTAAGCGGGAGTCGAACAGATACGCAGTATTTT.

This clonotype was found many times. The V call is TRBV7-3, the J call TRBJ2-1, with D uncertain. V was cut by 5 bases and J by 0 bases, with 14 bases left in between. There are 16 residues in the CDR3. Germline V gene lookup returns CDR1 SGHTA and CDR2 FQGTGA. The CDR3 coding sequence is TGTGCCAGCAGCCATGACACCGGAAGCTCCTACAATGAGCAGTTCTTC. This translates into CASSHDTGSSYNEQFF.

This clonotype was counted many times. V is TRBV6-1 and J is TRBJ2-1, with 8 nucleotides matching TRBD2. The CDR3 is 13 amino acids. Germline assignment: CDR1 MNHNS and CDR2 SASEGT. Losses at the gene ends were 6 bases for V and 9 bases for J; bases not matched to a gene: 7. CDR3 nucleotide sequence: TGTGCCAGCAGATTAGCGGGAAGGGGTGAGCAGTTCTTC. Residues: CASRLAGRGEQFF.

This clonotype has a count of ten or more. The chain employs TRBV20-1 and TRBJ1-1; perhaps TRBD1 as D (5 bases). V lost 0 bases, J lost 7 bases, and 12 bases lay in between. This CDR3 contains 13 residues. In germline, CDR1 is DFQATT, CDR2 SNEGSKA (reference sequence). CDR3 DNA: TGCAGTGCTAGAGATTTTAGACAGCGTGAAGCTTTCTTT. It specifies CSARDFRQREAFF.

This clonotype was counted many times. This sequence joins TRBV5-1 and TRBJ2-7; D unclear. Trimming pared 0 bases from V and 0 bases from J, leaving 7 bases between. The CDR3 is made up of 14 amino acids. Germline CDR1 SGHRS, CDR2 YFSETQ. CDR3 in DNA: TGCGCCAGCAGCTTGGGTCCTTACTCCTACGAGCAGTACTTC. Translating gives CASSLGPYSYEQYF. Filled out from reference TRBV5-1 and TRBJ2-7, the complete variable domain reads KAGVTQTPRYLIKTRGQQVTLSCSPISGHRSVSWYQQTPGQGLQFLFEYFSETQRNKGNFPGRFSGRQFSNSRSEMNVSTLELGDSALYLCASSLGPYSYEQYFGPGTRLTVT.

For this clonotype: A far bigger clonotype differs at one base, so this is likely a read error. The chain has TRBV28 and TRBJ2-1; 7 bases align to TRBD1. The V segment lost 2 bases and the J segment 10 bases; nucleotides outside the gene matches: 2. The CDR3 length is 12 residues. Per germline, CDR1 MDHEN and CDR2 SYDVKM. Here the CDR3 DNA reads TGTGCCAGCAGTTTACGGACAGGCGAGCAGTTCTTC. This gives the protein CASSLRTGEQFF.

At least ten counts were recorded for this clonotype. The J gene is TRBJ2-1, the V gene TRBV24-1, with 9 nucleotides matching TRBD1. Germline lookup yields CDR1 KGHDR and CDR2 SFDVKD. Losses at the gene ends were 3 bases for V and 3 bases for J; bases not matched to a gene: 5. The CDR3 spans 16 residues. The CDR3 coding sequence is TGTGCCACCAGTGATGCCGGGACAGGGATCTACAATGAGCAGTTCTTC. The encoded protein is CATSDAGTGIYNEQFF.

This clonotype showed up many times. The genes are TRBV2 and TRBJ2-7; D unresolved. Germline V gene lookup returns CDR1 SNHLY and CDR2 FYNNEI. The germline V and J ends were trimmed by 2 bases and 1 base, with 9 bases remaining between them. CDR3 length: 14 amino acids. Here the CDR3 reads CASSELAASYEQYF. In nucleotides, the CDR3 is TGTGCCAGCAGTGAATTGGCGGCGTCCTACGAGCAGTACTTC.

This rearrangement joins TRBV5-6 to TRBJ2-2; possibly TRBD1 for D (5 bases). Trimming cost V 7 bases and J 6 bases, with 13 bases left between them. CDR1 and CDR2 (germline): SGHDT, YYEEEE. CDR3 length: 13 amino acids. In nucleotides, the CDR3 is TGTGCCAGCTCTGGGGCGAGGTCCGGGGAGCTGTTTTTT. Translated: CASSGARSGELFF.

This clonotype showed up many times. The J gene is TRBJ1-6, the V gene TRBV2, with a tentative D call TRBD1 (5 bases). The germline V and J ends were trimmed by 7 bases and 5 bases, with 27 bases remaining between them. The CDR3 has 19 residues. CDR1 SNHLY and CDR2 FYNNEI come from the germline V gene. In nucleotides, the CDR3 is TGTGCCAGCAATGACCCAAGGGGAGCCGGGCGTTCAGATAATTCACCCCTCCACTTT. Amino acids: CASNDPRGAGRSDNSPLHF.